This T cell receptor beta chain comes out of a study of T cells expressing NK-cell markers. In the study overall: The study sequenced eight donors, seven HCMV-seropositive and one seronegative.

Following a re-call of the 5' RACE reads, TCRdb has one entry per CDR3 protein and lacks DNA. Its table records more than 250,000 distinct CDR3 sequences. Germline-derived CDR1 and CDR2 are SGHRS and YFSETQ. The CDR3 is made up of 14 amino acids. Study-level results: The contribution of dominant NKG2C+ clonotypes to CD8+ T cells in five to seven donors was roughly 1.0-7.0%. The study found these clonotypes also leading the CD3+CD56-NKG2C+ fraction in four donors.

Of note for this clonotype: Its antigen is currently unknown.

Sequencing input: blood T cells: a sorted CD56 or NKG2C T cell subset, CD4+ or CD8+ T cells, or bulk PBMC T cells (not recorded which). This chain joins TRBV5-1 and TRBJ2-3; TCRdb's assignment of TRBD2 cannot be checked, as there is no DNA. The sequence was obtained from a man between 18 and 35 years old in good health. CDR3 loop: CASSHSGEVDTQYF.